This entry concerns a single TCR beta chain. The antigen is unknown. This sample is drawn from a study of cytomegalovirus exposure and HLA in healthy donors. General study findings and limits: Immune exposure was documented only through CMV serostatus. A previous analysis found most TCR beta V segments productive roughly 87% or roughly 30% of the time. Relative to the roughly 640-donor mean, N-insertions were reportedly fewer in an Asian-associated ancestry cluster in a later analysis. Later analysis identified a missense DCLRE1C variant that was linked to TCR beta V- and J-gene trimming.

The V end was cut by 6 bases, the J end by 14 bases, with 19 bases between. Per germline, CDR1 MNHEY and CDR2 SMNVEV (reference sequence). The CDR3 spans 12 residues. The study ran its PCR with 60 Vbeta and 13 Jbeta primers. Sequencing was performed with immunoSEQ multiplex PCR; in TCRdb, only in-frame clones are kept and a portion is missing. The sample holds over 50,000 clones; 70% to 85% are singletons and the top ten take roughly 1.8%. This receptor was obtained from a middle-aged man in good health and CMV-seronegative. The sequenced sample consisted of PBMCs. The V call is TRBV27, the J call TRBJ1-1, with a weak D call TRBD1 (5 bases). CDR3 region: CASRPPLGAHFF. CDR3 DNA: TGTGCCAGCAGACCTCCCTTAGGGGCCCACTTCTTT.